What follows are 4 T cell receptor beta chains derived from one specimen sequenced in a study of Ad26.COV2.S vaccination and SARS-CoV-2 variants (dated by TCRdb to about 2021). The library was obtained by the immunoSEQ multiplex PCR assay. The source is immuneACCESS, and TCRdb retained only in-frame sequences with V and J called. Part of the clones is not carried over; for the studies checked, unresolved V genes explain less than half of this, and the remainder is unexplained. This sample comprises under 300,000 clones, around nine tenths of them detected only once. Together, the top ten hold just under 3% of the sample. The intended sense of this specimen's treatment or condition label: roughly 18 received Ad26.COV2.S at low or high dose, single or two shots; about 5 received placebo; per-sample allocation not given. Repertoires of vaccine and placebo recipients were sequenced from samples collected on day 63 after the first injection.

This specimen was peripheral blood, taken in a trial of Ad26.COV2.S vaccine versus placebo. The receptors come from a person between 18 and 65 years old who received the Ad26.COV2.S COVID-19 vaccine or a placebo.

V usage is TRBV27 and J usage is TRBJ1-1, with D uncertain. Trimming cost V 5 bases and J 4 bases, with 11 bases left between them. The length of the CDR3 is 13 residues. Germline V gene lookup returns CDR1 MNHEY and CDR2 SMNVEV (reference sequence). The DNA of the CDR3 is TGTGCCAGCAGTCCCCAGGTTAGCACTGAAGCTTTCTTT. Translating gives CASSPQVSTEAFF.

The chain has TRBV4-3 and TRBJ2-3; a possible D gene is TRBD1 (5 bases). The CDR3 is made up of 16 amino acids. The ends were cut back, 0 bases at V and 6 bases at J, with 16 bases in the middle. Germline loops: CDR1 LGHNA, CDR2 YSLEER. DNA for the CDR3: TGCGCCAGCAGCCAAGAGGTTTGGGGCGTAACGGATACGCAGTATTTT. The encoded protein is CASSQEVWGVTDTQYF.

The rearrangement uses TRBV2 and TRBJ2-7; 7 bases are a match to TRBD1. CDR1 is SNHLY, CDR2 FYNNEI, per germline. The CDR3 consists of 11 residues. Trimming cost V 7 bases and J 5 bases; bases outside gene matches: 2. The CDR3 nucleotides are TGTGCCAGCAAGGGGGCGAACGAGCAGTACGTC. This sequence encodes CASKGANEQYV.

The chain uses TRBV19 and TRBJ2-1; 9 nucleotides match TRBD1. Germline loops: CDR1 LNHDA, CDR2 SQIVND (reference sequence). The trim removed 6 bases at V and 7 bases at J, leaving 10 bases unmatched. The CDR3 consists of 15 residues. CDR3 sequence (DNA): TGTGCCAGTAGATTACAGGGGGCGAATAGTAATGAGCAGTTCTTC. Encoded protein: CASRLQGANSNEQFF.